These T cell receptor beta chains were read from a single sample in a study of blood T cell repertoires in COVID-19. This table comes from immunoSEQ multiplex PCR, and its TCRdb copy is limited to in-frame clones, with some not included. The table shows over 40,000 clones, with about 90% occurring only once. Sample: peripheral blood. The receptors come from a human donor in a cohort sampled during active COVID-19. CDR3s include the opening cysteine and the closing phenylalanine or tryptophan. A D gene is named only where the DNA matches it firmly. Rows give clone size only sometimes, using once, few, many, or a class for an expanded clone.

d_call | clone_size | j_call | v_call | cdr3_aa
TRBD2 | NA | TRBJ2-7 | TRBV4-2 | CASAPGLGDYEQYF
NA | NA | TRBJ1-5 | TRBV19 | CASSRSGVGQPQHF
NA | NA | TRBJ2-5 | TRBV6-6 | CASSYIAAAGQYF
NA | once | TRBJ1-4 | TRBV7-9 | CASSQGFGEKLFF
TRBD1 | NA | TRBJ2-7 | TRBV5-1 | CASSSGTGSYEQYF
TRBD2 | NA | TRBJ2-3 | TRBV18 | CASSLAGGQVDTQYF
NA | NA | TRBJ2-1 | TRBV20-1 | CSALSGKWFF
NA | NA | TRBJ1-1 | TRBV3-1/TRBV3-2 | CASSQLLSNTEAFF
TRBD1 | NA | TRBJ2-7 | TRBV4-1 | CASSSRTGGPYEQYF
TRBD1 | NA | TRBJ1-1 | TRBV2 | CASSRDRARAFF
TRBD1 | NA | TRBJ2-2 | TRBV18 | CASSPTTGGHGELFF
TRBD2 | NA | TRBJ2-1 | TRBV5-4 | CASSSGGSGGLNEQFF
TRBD1 | NA | TRBJ2-7 | TRBV5-6 | CASSFDGTGGEQYF
NA | NA | TRBJ2-7 | TRBV27 | CASSGARAYEQYF
TRBD1 | NA | TRBJ1-1 | TRBV29-1 | CSAGSTGTANTEAFF
TRBD1 | NA | TRBJ1-2 | TRBV15 | CATSNDRVGGYTF
TRBD1 | NA | TRBJ2-3 | TRBV2 | CASRVDRGRADTQYF
TRBD1 | NA | TRBJ1-6 | TRBV18 | CASSPGQEGNSPLHF
TRBD2 | once | TRBJ2-3 | TRBV24-1 | CATSVPGLAGDTQYF
NA | once | TRBJ1-4 | TRBV5-1 | CASSQTAGGVGEKLFF
NA | NA | TRBJ2-2 | TRBV19 | CASSFIRDFRRGPGELFF
TRBD1 | NA | TRBJ1-1 | TRBV6-2/TRBV6-3 | CASSTGQVFLLTEAFF
TRBD2 | NA | TRBJ2-3 | TRBV7-9 | CASRHTGTGGDTQYF
NA | NA | TRBJ2-6 | TRBV7-2 | CASSFLTARYSGANVLTF
NA | NA | TRBJ2-1 | TRBV11-2 | CASSLSWWAVDNEQFF
NA | NA | TRBJ1-4 | TRBV3-1/TRBV3-2 | CASSQRTVDNEKLFF